A single sample is the source of the 14 T cell receptor beta chains below, sequenced in a study of cytomegalovirus exposure and HLA in healthy donors. PCR employed 60 Vbeta and 13 Jbeta primers. The table came from immunoSEQ multiplex PCR; TCRdb's copy has only in-frame clones and leaves some out. The table has 76,000 or so clones, over 65% seen once; the top ten hold 15% to 20%. The sequenced material came from PBMCs. All receptors derive from a woman between 40 and 55 years old in good health and CMV-seropositive.

V and J are TRBV5-6 and TRBJ2-7, with D perhaps matching TRBD1 (5 bases). The CDR3 is made up of 14 amino acids. Looked up from germline, CDR1 is SGHDT and CDR2 is YYEEEE. Trimming pared 0 bases from V and 3 bases from J, leaving 10 bases between. The CDR3 nucleotides read TGTGCCAGCAGCTTGGGTTCGACAGACTACGAGCAGTACTTC. Amino acids: CASSLGSTDYEQYF.

CDR3 nucleotide sequence: TGTGCCAGCGGGTACAGCTCCTACGAGCAGTACTTC. Protein sequence: CASGYSSYEQYF. This rearrangement joins TRBV2 to TRBJ2-7; no reliable D call. The V end was cut by 8 bases, the J end by 0 bases, with 8 bases between. The germline V gene encodes CDR1 SNHLY and CDR2 FYNNEI. This CDR3 comprises 12 residues.

This chain connects TRBV11-2 to TRBJ2-1; 11 nucleotides align to TRBD2. This CDR3 is built from 15 residues. CDR1 is SGHAT and CDR2 is FQNNGV in the germline V gene. The J segment lost 7 bases and the V segment lost 5 bases, leaving 7 bases of the junction unmatched. The CDR3 region has the DNA TGTGCCAGCAGCCCTCTAGCGGGAGGCCTGAATGAGCAGTTCTTC. Amino acids: CASSPLAGGLNEQFF.

The chain combines TRBV29-1 with TRBJ1-1; TRBD1 is a possible D gene (6 bases). The CDR3 has 12 residues. The germline CDR1 and CDR2 sequences are SQVTM and ANQGSEA. V lost 3 bases to trimming and J lost 4 bases, with 9 bases between them. The CDR3 DNA sequence: TGCAGCGTTGATTCCAGGGGCACTGAAGCTTTCTTT. Translated: CSVDSRGTEAFF. The variable domain in full, with the rest retrieved from reference TRBV29-1 and TRBJ1-1, is SAVISQKPSRDICQRGTSLTIQCQVDSQVTMMFWYRQQPGQSLTLIATANQGSEATYESGFVIDKFPISRPNLTFSTLTVSNMSPEDSSIYLCSVDSRGTEAFFGQGTRLTVV.

This chain uses TRBV5-1 with TRBJ2-5; D might be TRBD2 (6 bases). Trimming took 4 bases from V and 1 from J, leaving 8 bases between them. Germline V gene data show CDR1 as SGHRS and CDR2 as YFSETQ. The CDR3 is 13 amino acids. The CDR3 nucleotides are TGCGCCAGCAGCAACGGGGGCCAAGAGACCCAGTACTTC. Translated, it gives CASSNGGQETQYF.

The gene calls are TRBV5-1 and TRBJ2-5, with a weak D call TRBD2 (6 bases). Trimming stripped 5 bases from V and 0 bases from J, with 20 bases between. The germline V gene has CDR1 SGHRS and CDR2 YFSETQ. CDR3 length equals 17 residues. Written as DNA, the CDR3 is TGCGCCAGCAGTCCAACCCGGGCCGGGGGAAACCAAGAGACCCAGTACTTC. Amino acid sequence: CASSPTRAGGNQETQYF. Complete variable domain (other parts from reference TRBV5-1 and TRBJ2-5): KAGVTQTPRYLIKTRGQQVTLSCSPISGHRSVSWYQQTPGQGLQFLFEYFSETQRNKGNFPGRFSGRQFSNSRSEMNVSTLELGDSALYLCASSPTRAGGNQETQYFGPGTRLLVL.

CDR3 DNA: TGTGCCAGCAGACTAGCGGGAGAGACCCAGTACTTC. Translated: CASRLAGETQYF. V gene TRBV2 combines with J gene TRBJ2-5; 9 bases map to TRBD2. The CDR3 has 12 amino acids. Per germline, CDR1 SNHLY and CDR2 FYNNEI. Unmatched junction bases numbered 0, after V lost 6 bases and J lost 4 bases.

This rearrangement joins TRBV30 to TRBJ1-3; no firm D call. The CDR3 runs 14 residues. The germline V gene has CDR1 GTSNPN and CDR2 SVGIG (reference sequence). V dropped 4 bases and J dropped 1 base, with 11 bases sitting between them. The CDR3 spells CAWNPGVSGNTIYF. The CDR3 DNA reads TGTGCCTGGAACCCCGGGGTATCTGGAAACACCATATATTTT.

The chain employs TRBV29-1 and TRBJ2-5; D is possibly TRBD1 (5 bases). Germline lookup yields CDR1 SQVTM and CDR2 ANQGSEA. Trimming removed 3 bases at V and 2 bases at J, with 10 bases between. This CDR3 is built from 13 residues. CDR3 sequence (DNA): TGCAGCGTTGAGCAGGACAATCAAGAGACCCAGTACTTC. Its protein is CSVEQDNQETQYF.

The genes are TRBV7-2 and TRBJ1-1; D not certain. Deletions cut 0 bases from V and 4 bases from J, with 9 bases between. The CDR3 sequence is 14 residues long. In germline, CDR1 is SGHTA, CDR2 FQGNSA. CDR3 nucleotide sequence: TGTGCCAGCAGCTTAGCCCCGGGAGGCACTGAAGCTTTCTTT. This encodes CASSLAPGGTEAFF.

The chain links TRBV19 to TRBJ1-5, with unresolved D. The CDR3 loop spans 11 amino acids. Trimming took 5 bases from V and 5 from J, leaving 4 bases between them. Germline CDR1 and CDR2: LNHDA and SQIVND (reference sequence). Here the CDR3 DNA reads TGTGCCAGTAGTTCCGATCAGCCCCAGCATTTT. Translated: CASSSDQPQHF. Supplemented by reference TRBV19 and TRBJ1-5, the full variable domain reads DGGITQSPKYLFRKEGQNVTLSCEQNLNHDAMYWYRQDPGQGLRLIYYSQIVNDFQKGDIAEGYSVSREKKESFPLTVTSAQKNPTAFYLCASSSDQPQHFGDGTRLSIL.

This sequence joins TRBV19 and TRBJ1-2, with D perhaps matching TRBD1 (6 bases). The V gene's germline CDR1 is LNHDA and CDR2 SQIVND (reference sequence). The CDR3 totals 15 residues. The germline V and J ends were trimmed by 7 bases and 6 bases, with 21 bases remaining between them. The CDR3 loop is CASIIAGGAKDGYTF. The CDR3 nucleotides are TGTGCCAGTATAATAGCGGGGGGCGCAAAAGATGGCTACACCTTC.

This clone has a single count. V gene TRBV15 combines with J gene TRBJ1-2; D may be TRBD1 (5 bases). Germline values: CDR1 LNHNV, CDR2 YYDKDF (reference sequence). The CDR3 is made up of 15 amino acids. The V gene lost 5 bases and the J gene lost 2 bases, with 15 bases spanning the gap. Written as DNA, the CDR3 is TGTGCCACCAGCGGCGTTCGGGGGAACAACTATGGCTACACCTTC. This sequence encodes CATSGVRGNNYGYTF.

DNA of the CDR3: TGCAGCGTCCGACAGGGGGGGACCTACGAGCAGTACTTC. Translating gives CSVRQGGTYEQYF. The rearrangement uses TRBV29-1 and TRBJ2-7; TRBD1 agrees at 9 bases. In germline, CDR1 is SQVTM, CDR2 ANQGSEA. Germline trimming cut 6 bases from V and 2 bases from J; bases unmatched to any gene: 5. This CDR3 has 13 residues.